The clone carrying this T cell receptor (beta chain) was seen ten or more times. What it recognizes is unknown. Someone took the PBMCs out of 10 ml of fresh peripheral blood. This sample stems from a study of Graves' ophthalmopathy and Graves' hyperthyroidism. Study-wide results and caveats: Also, most clonotypes expanded in the thyroid above 0.001 frequency appeared in blood.

This CDR3 region has 14 residues. Per germline, CDR1 DFQATT and CDR2 SNEGSKA (reference sequence). V lost 0 bases to trimming and J lost 6 bases, with 11 bases between them. RNA transcripts served as template for amplifying TCR beta CDR3 sequences. First-round RT-PCR with HTBI primers preceded a second-round multiplex PCR. TCRdb itself ran the multiplex PCR reads through MiXCR, one entry per CDR3 protein. The data contain about 480,000 distinct CDR3 sequences, 14% of them singletons. The V gene is TRBV20-1, the J gene TRBJ2-2, with D maybe TRBD1 (6 bases). Source material: blood. The TCR originated in a woman in her 30s with Graves' ophthalmopathy. CDR3 nucleotide sequence: TGCAGTGCTAGAGATGGGGGCTTGGCCGGGGAGCTGTTTTTT. This gives the protein CSARDGGLAGELFF.